Below are 17 T cell receptor beta chains sequenced from a single sample in a study of radiotherapy plus CTLA-4 blockade in lung cancer. Measured with immunoSEQ multiplex PCR; TCRdb has only the in-frame clones, and not every one. The sample includes roughly 48,000 clones, approximately 76% seen only once; the top ten take 8.3%. The specimen was peripheral blood, collected from a patient treated with radiotherapy plus ipilimumab. These receptors were obtained from a human donor with non-small cell lung cancer who had stable disease on radiotherapy plus ipilimumab.

This chain connects TRBV5-1 to TRBJ1-2; D is perhaps TRBD1 (6 bases). This CDR3 comprises 15 residues. Germline CDR1 reads SGHRS; CDR2 reads YFSETQ. Trimming shortened V by 5 bases and J by 2 bases, and 16 bases separated the two germline ends. Here the CDR3 reads CASRSDSSINYGYTF. CDR3 nucleotides: TGCGCCAGCAGATCGGACAGTAGTATAAACTATGGCTACACCTTC.

This sequence joins TRBV2 and TRBJ1-1; TRBD1 is a possible D gene (6 bases). V lost 5 bases, J lost 10 bases, and 17 bases lay in between. The CDR3 is 13 residues long. CDR1 and CDR2 (germline): SNHLY, FYNNEI. CDR3 loop: CASSPQGISVAFF. The CDR3 nucleotides are TGTGCCAGCAGTCCACAGGGAATAAGCGTAGCTTTCTTT.

V is TRBV5-1 and J is TRBJ2-3; TRBD2 agrees at 8 bases. Per the germline V gene, CDR1 is SGHRS and CDR2 is YFSETQ. CDR3 length: 17 amino acids. Losses at the gene ends were 0 bases for V and 6 bases for J; bases not matched to a gene: 12. The CDR3 DNA reads as TGCGCCAGCAGCTTGGCCAGATTAGCGGGGTCCCCGGATACGCAGTATTTT. Translated, it gives CASSLARLAGSPDTQYF. Looking up the rest from reference TRBV5-1 and TRBJ2-3 gives the full variable domain: KAGVTQTPRYLIKTRGQQVTLSCSPISGHRSVSWYQQTPGQGLQFLFEYFSETQRNKGNFPGRFSGRQFSNSRSEMNVSTLELGDSALYLCASSLARLAGSPDTQYFGPGTRLTVL.

The chain joins TRBV19 to TRBJ1-1; TRBD1 is a possible D gene (5 bases). The CDR3 runs to 17 residues. Trimming removed 3 bases from V and 1 base from J, with 18 bases in between. Germline V gene data show CDR1 as LNHDA and CDR2 as SQIVND (reference sequence). The CDR3 DNA is TGTGCCAGTAGTATCATACCGGGGGAGGGACCGAACACTGAAGCTTTCTTT. This codes for CASSIIPGEGPNTEAFF.

The chain employs TRBV10-2 and TRBJ1-1; D is unclear. The length of the CDR3 is 14 residues. Germline values: CDR1 WSHSY, CDR2 SAAADI. V lost 0 bases and J lost 1, with 6 bases in between. The CDR3 spells CASSESQPNTEAFF. The DNA of the CDR3 is TGCGCCAGCAGTGAGTCGCAACCGAACACTGAAGCTTTCTTT.

The gene calls are TRBV7-9 and TRBJ1-2; unclear D gene. Germline CDR1 reads SEHNR; CDR2 reads FQNEAQ (reference sequence). This CDR3 contains 12 residues. Trimming cost V 8 bases and J 8 bases, with 15 bases left between them. CDR3 in amino acids: CASGREVLGYTF. For the CDR3, the DNA is TGTGCCAGCGGCCGGGAAGTGTTGGGCTACACCTTC.

The V and J genes are TRBV7-2 and TRBJ1-2; D may be TRBD1 (5 bases). CDR1 and CDR2 from the germline V gene are SGHTA and FQGNSA. V was pared by 1 base and J by 10 bases, with 16 bases between. The CDR3 loop spans 14 amino acids. CDR3 sequence (DNA): TGTGCCAGCAGCTTAGGGGTTTGGGGGGATGACTACACCTTC. Protein: CASSLGVWGDDYTF.

Notes on this clone: Since no conserved phenylalanine or tryptophan closes the CDR3, a read error is the likely cause. This chain links TRBV5-4 with TRBJ2-4, with TRBD1 identical over 9 bases. This CDR3 region has 16 residues. Germline trimming cut 4 bases from V and 0 bases from J; bases unmatched to any gene: 5. Germline V gives CDR1 SGHNT, CDR2 YYREEE (reference sequence). The CDR3 coding sequence is TGTGCCAGCAGCCCCGGACAGGGGCTAGCCAAAAACATTCAGTACCTC. The encoded protein is CASSPGQGLAKNIQYL.

The chain is built from TRBV6-1 and TRBJ1-2; tentatively, D is TRBD1 (5 bases). V lost 6 bases and J lost 8, with 16 bases in between. The CDR3 is 13 amino acids. CDR1 and CDR2 from the germline V gene are MNHNS and SASEGT. The DNA for the CDR3 is TGTGCCAGCAGCGCGTCCAGGGTTGGAGGCTACACCTTC. This codes for CASSASRVGGYTF.

This clone was detected a few times. The V call is TRBV2, the J call TRBJ2-3; the match to TRBD2 covers 8 bases. The CDR3 consists of 15 residues. The V segment lost 3 bases and the J segment 4 bases; nucleotides outside the gene matches: 6. Germline V gene data show CDR1 as SNHLY and CDR2 as FYNNEI. CDR3 loop: CASSESGGRPDTQYF. The CDR3 bases are TGTGCCAGCAGTGAGTCGGGGGGGCGGCCAGATACGCAGTATTTT.

The rearrangement links TRBV4-3 to TRBJ2-7, with a possible D match to TRBD2 (5 bases). The CDR3 consists of 16 residues. Trimming left V 5 bases short and J 0 bases short, with 17 bases between. CDR1 and CDR2 from the germline V gene are LGHNA and YSLEER. The CDR3 loop reads CASSIRSEETSYEQYF. The CDR3 DNA reads TGCGCCAGCAGCATAAGATCGGAGGAGACCTCCTACGAGCAGTACTTC.

This chain uses TRBV7-8 with TRBJ2-3; TRBD2 agrees at 8 bases. The CDR3 totals 15 residues. Trimming cost V 5 bases and J 2 bases; bases outside gene matches: 6. CDR1 and CDR2 from the germline V gene are SGHVS and FQNEAQ. CDR3 coding DNA: TGTGCCAGCAGCCCTCGGGGACTAGTCACAGATACGCAGTATTTT. Its protein is CASSPRGLVTDTQYF.

This clone was detected once. The chain joins TRBV5-1 to TRBJ2-1; D gene uncertain. The germline V and J ends were trimmed by 0 bases and 2 bases, with 3 bases remaining between them. The CDR3 totals 13 residues. The germline gives CDR1 SGHRS, CDR2 YFSETQ. The CDR3, as DNA: TGCGCCAGCAGCTTGGTTCCCTACAATGAGCAGTTCTTC. Its protein is CASSLVPYNEQFF.

The CDR3, as DNA: TGTGCCAGCAGTGAAACAGGGGAGCACACTGAAGCTTTCTTT. Translating gives CASSETGEHTEAFF. This chain joins TRBV6-1 and TRBJ1-1; 7 positions agree with TRBD1. The CDR3 is made up of 14 amino acids. With 2 bases clipped from V and 3 bases from J, the junction kept 3 bases outside the gene matches. Germline values: CDR1 MNHNS, CDR2 SASEGT.

This chain connects TRBV30 to TRBJ1-5, with D uncertain. The CDR3 contains 14 residues. V gave up 1 base and J gave up 2 bases, with 9 bases separating them. Germline loops: CDR1 GTSNPN, CDR2 SVGIG (reference sequence). DNA for the CDR3: TGTGCCTGGAGTGCTTCCCTTGGCAATCAGCCCCAGCATTTT. Protein product: CAWSASLGNQPQHF.

This clone has more than one count but fewer than ten. The chain recombines TRBV7-2 with TRBJ2-1; D unclear. The V end lost 2 bases, the J end lost 8 bases, and 4 bases lay between the germline ends. CDR1 is SGHTA, CDR2 FQGNSA, per germline. CDR3 size: 11 residues. This chain's CDR3 is CASSLFYEQFF. The CDR3 region has the DNA TGTGCCAGCAGCTTATTCTATGAGCAGTTCTTC. The variable domain in full, with the rest retrieved from reference TRBV7-2 and TRBJ2-1, is GAGVSQSPSNKVTEKGKDVELRCDPISGHTALYWYRQSLGQGLEFLIYFQGNSAPDKSGLPSDRFSAERTGGSVSTLTIQRTQQEDSAVYLCASSLFYEQFFGPGTRLTVL.

The rearrangement links TRBV9 to TRBJ1-3, with no clear D. With 0 bases removed from V and 2 bases from J, the gap between germline ends came to 6 bases. The CDR3 extends over 14 amino acids. Germline-derived CDR1 and CDR2 are SGDLS and YYNGEE. CDR3 loop: CASSVDQTGNTIYF. In DNA form, the CDR3 reads TGTGCCAGCAGCGTAGACCAGACTGGAAACACCATATATTTT.